This TCR beta chain was identified in a study of blood T cell repertoires in COVID-19. V lost 0 bases and J lost 2, with 9 bases in between. CDR1 is SGHKS, CDR2 YYEKEE, per germline (reference sequence). This CDR3 has 16 amino acids. Original processing notes: Reference gene primer amplification in the assay estimated nucleated cell counts. The method was immunoSEQ multiplex PCR; TCRdb's version includes in-frame clones alone and lacks a portion of them. V, J and clone size are those of that table, while D and trimming were read from the DNA. The repertoire holds tens of thousands of clones, with 75% to 95% as singletons. This clone has a single count.

The sequenced sample was peripheral blood. V is TRBV5-5 and J is TRBJ1-6; no firm D call. The source of this sequence is a man aged 65 to 85 with active COVID-19. The CDR3 protein is CASSLGGEPYNSPLHF. The CDR3 DNA sequence: TGTGCCAGCAGCTTGGGCGGGGAACCCTATAATTCACCCCTCCACTTT. Full variable domain (rest looked up from reference TRBV5-5 and TRBJ1-6): DAGVTQSPTHLIKTRGQQVTLRCSPISGHKSVSWYQQVLGQGPQFIFQYYEKEERGRGNFPDRFSARQFPNYSSELNVNALLLGDSALYLCASSLGGEPYNSPLHFGNGTRLTVT.